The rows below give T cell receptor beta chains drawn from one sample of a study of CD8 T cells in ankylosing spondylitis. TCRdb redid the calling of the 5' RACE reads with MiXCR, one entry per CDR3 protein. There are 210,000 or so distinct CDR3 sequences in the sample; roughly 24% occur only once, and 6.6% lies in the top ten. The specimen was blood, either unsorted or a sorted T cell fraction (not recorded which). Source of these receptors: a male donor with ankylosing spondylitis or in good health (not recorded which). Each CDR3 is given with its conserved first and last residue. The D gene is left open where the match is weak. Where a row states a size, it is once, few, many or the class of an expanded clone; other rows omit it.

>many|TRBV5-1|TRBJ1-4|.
CASSSYPGQPPLFF
TGCGCCAGCAGCTCATACCCAGGACAGCCACCCTTGTTTTTT
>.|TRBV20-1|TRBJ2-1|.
CSAVVGFDNEQFF
TGCAGTGCTGTAGTGGGCTTCGACAATGAGCAGTTCTTC
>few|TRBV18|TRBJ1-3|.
CASSRDVPSSGNTIYF
TGTGCCAGCTCACGGGATGTGCCCAGCTCTGGAAACACCATATATTTT
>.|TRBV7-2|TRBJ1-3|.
CAIAPMQGIAGNTIYF
TGTGCCATCGCCCCGATGCAGGGAATAGCTGGAAACACCATATATTTT
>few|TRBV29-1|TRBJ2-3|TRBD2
CSVGLLANTQYF
TGCAGCGTTGGGCTACTAGCGAATACGCAGTATTTT
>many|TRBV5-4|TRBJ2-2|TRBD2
CASSPSGGDTGELFF
TGTGCCAGCAGCCCTAGCGGCGGAGACACCGGGGAGCTGTTTTTT
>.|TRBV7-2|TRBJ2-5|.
CASSLAGGMKTQYF
TGTGCCAGCAGCTTAGCCGGGGGCATGAAGACCCAGTACTTC
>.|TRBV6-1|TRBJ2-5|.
CASRPPARETQYF
TGTGCCAGCAGGCCCCCCGCCCGGGAGACCCAGTACTTC
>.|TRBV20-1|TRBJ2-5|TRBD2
CSATTSGPETQYF
TGCAGTGCAACGACTAGCGGGCCAGAGACCCAGTACTTC
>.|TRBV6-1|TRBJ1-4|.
CASRSDRGVSFGKLFF
TGTGCCAGCAGGTCGGATAGGGGAGTATCGTTTGGAAAACTGTTTTTT
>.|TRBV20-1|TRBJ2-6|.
CSARAEGAGANVLTF
TGCAGTGCTAGAGCGGAAGGGGCCGGGGCCAACGTCCTGACTTTC
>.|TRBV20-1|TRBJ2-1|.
CSAKIGGIDEQFF
TGCAGTGCGAAAATTGGGGGGATCGATGAGCAGTTCTTC
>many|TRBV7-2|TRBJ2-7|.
CASSRRQRKTYEQYF
TGTGCCAGCAGCAGACGACAGAGAAAGACCTACGAGCAGTACTTC
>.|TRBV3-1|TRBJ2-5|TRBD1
CASSPGSARGQETQYF
TGTGCCAGCAGCCCAGGTTCGGCTAGGGGACAGGAGACCCAGTACTTC
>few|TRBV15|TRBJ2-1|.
CATSMGPTTGDGQFF
TGTGCCACCAGCATGGGACCCACGACGGGGGATGGGCAGTTCTTC
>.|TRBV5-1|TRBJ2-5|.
CASSLEGTRVVRETQYF
TGCGCCAGCAGCTTGGAAGGAACCCGGGTCGTGCGAGAGACCCAGTACTTC
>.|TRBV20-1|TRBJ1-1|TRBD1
CSARAPGQSTEAFF
TGCAGTGCTAGAGCGCCGGGACAGAGTACTGAAGCTTTCTTT
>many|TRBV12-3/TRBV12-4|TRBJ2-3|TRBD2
CASSPSGINTDTQYF
TGTGCCAGCAGCCCTAGCGGGATTAACACAGATACGCAGTATTTT
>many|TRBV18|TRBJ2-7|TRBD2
CASSPKRETPLGQYF
TGTGCCAGCTCACCAAAGCGGGAGACCCCCCTGGGGCAGTACTTC
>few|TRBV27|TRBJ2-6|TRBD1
CASKFLGQGSLGGANVLTF
TGTGCCAGCAAGTTCTTAGGACAGGGGAGCTTGGGGGGGGCCAACGTCCTGACTTTC
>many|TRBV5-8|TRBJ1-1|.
CASSLRVYTEAFF
TGTGCCAGCAGCTTAAGAGTATACACTGAAGCTTTCTTT
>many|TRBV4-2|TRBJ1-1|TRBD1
CASSRRQGAAVTEAFF
TGTGCCAGCAGCCGCCGACAGGGCGCGGCCGTCACTGAAGCTTTCTTT
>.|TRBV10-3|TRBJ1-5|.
CAISGRNQPQHF
TGTGCCATCTCAGGGAGGAATCAGCCCCAGCATTTT
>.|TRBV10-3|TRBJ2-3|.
CAISESMGRGPDTQYF
TGTGCCATCAGTGAGTCAATGGGCAGGGGTCCGGATACGCAGTATTTT
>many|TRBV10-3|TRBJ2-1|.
CAISESTAILYNEQFF
TGTGCCATCAGTGAGTCGACGGCTATCCTCTACAATGAGCAGTTCTTC
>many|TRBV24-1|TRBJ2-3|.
CATSDLLVGDTQYF
TGTGCCACCAGTGACCTACTGGTGGGGGATACGCAGTATTTT
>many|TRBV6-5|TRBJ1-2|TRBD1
CASSNRGGGYTF
TGTGCCAGCAGCAACAGGGGAGGTGGCTACACCTTC
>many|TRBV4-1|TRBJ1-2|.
CASSQVDQVYYGYTF
TGCGCCAGCAGCCAGGTAGATCAGGTCTACTATGGCTACACCTTC
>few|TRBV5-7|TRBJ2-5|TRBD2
CASSSGLATETQYF
TGTGCCAGCAGCTCGGGACTAGCGACAGAGACCCAGTACTTC
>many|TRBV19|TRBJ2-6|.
CASSPGKGANVLTF
TGTGCCAGTAGCCCAGGGAAGGGGGCCAACGTCCTGACTTTC
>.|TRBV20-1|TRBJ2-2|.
CSARDLTGGTGELFF
TGCAGTGCTAGAGATCTCACCGGCGGGACCGGGGAGCTGTTTTTT